This T cell receptor beta chain was documented in a study of cytomegalovirus exposure and HLA in healthy donors. Study at large: The approximately 700 first-cohort repertoires shared a platform with the approximately 110 validation repertoires, as reported in a later analysis.

CDR1 is SGHTA and CDR2 is FQGNSA in the germline V gene. This CDR3 contains 16 residues. With 5 bases clipped from V and 2 bases from J, the junction kept 9 bases outside the gene matches. Clones were sequenced by immunoSEQ multiplex PCR, and TCRdb holds only the in-frame ones, with some missing. The table includes about 98,000 clones, around 96% detected once. The chain carries TRBV7-2 and TRBJ2-3; 8 nucleotides line up with TRBD2. Sequencing used PBMCs. The sequence was obtained from a young woman in good health and CMV-seronegative. CDR3 in DNA: TGTGCCAGCAGCCCCCGGGGACTAGGGATCACAGATACGCAGTATTTT. Translation: CASSPRGLGITDTQYF.